Listed here are 13 T cell receptor beta chains from one sample, sequenced in a study of Graves' ophthalmopathy and Graves' hyperthyroidism. The authors amplified TCR beta CDR3 regions from RNA transcripts. HTBI primers were used in a first-round RT-PCR, which preceded a second-round multiplex PCR. MiXCR was run by TCRdb on the multiplex PCR reads, yielding one entry per CDR3 protein. Here the sample spans about 500,000 distinct CDR3 sequences, around 14% being singletons. Material: blood. These receptors originate from a woman between 25 and 40 years old with Graves' ophthalmopathy.

Note on this clonotype: A much larger clone lies one base from this, so it may be a read error. V gene TRBV28 combines with J gene TRBJ2-4; the D is unclear. The CDR3 runs 16 residues. Germline CDR1 is MDHEN and CDR2 is SYDVKM. CDR3 coding DNA: TGTGCCAGCAGTTTATCCCACAGTTTCGCCAAAAACAGTCAGTACTTC. As protein: CASSLSHSFAKNSQYF.

The rearrangement uses TRBV24-1 and TRBJ2-2; D is unclear. This CDR3 is built from 15 residues. Trimming shortened V by 1 base and J by 3 bases, and 8 bases separated the two germline ends. Per the germline V gene, CDR1 is KGHDR and CDR2 is SFDVKD. CDR3: CATSDFRFDTGELFF. CDR3 nucleotides: TGTGCCACCAGTGATTTCAGGTTTGACACCGGGGAGCTGTTTTTT.

Concerning this clonotype: A read error is possible here, since a much larger clone lies one base away. The genes are TRBV28 and TRBJ1-1, with D unresolved. CDR3 length: 14 residues. V dropped 3 bases and J dropped 1 base, with 9 bases sitting between them. Germline CDR1 and CDR2: MDHEN and SYDVKM. The CDR3 coding sequence is TGTGCCAGCAGTTTCTCATTCAAGAACACTGAAGCTTTCTTT. This codes for CASSFSFKNTEAFF.

This clonotype was counted at least ten times. The chain employs TRBV12-3 or TRBV12-4 and TRBJ2-5, with TRBD2 identical over 7 bases. V lost 6 bases, J lost 5 bases, and 9 bases stayed unmatched. The CDR3 is made up of 14 amino acids. CDR3 in DNA: TGTGCCAGCAGGTCCGGGCTTAGCGGGGAGACCCAGTACTTC. Its protein is CASRSGLSGETQYF.

This clonotype was seen many times. The rearrangement joins TRBV6-5 to TRBJ1-5; D might be TRBD1 (5 bases). CDR3 length: 11 amino acids. V lost 2 bases and J 10 bases, leaving 6 bases between the germline ends. From germline, CDR1 is MNHEY and CDR2 SVGAGI. For the CDR3, the DNA is TGTGCCAGCAGTTACGGGGGACCCCAGCATTTT. Amino acids: CASSYGGPQHF.

This clonotype was picked up many times. V and J are TRBV6-1 and TRBJ1-2; unclear D gene. The CDR3 is 11 residues long. V was shortened by 7 bases and J by 8 bases, with 11 bases between the two germline ends. Per germline, CDR1 MNHNS and CDR2 SASEGT. CDR3 residues: CASKEGLGYTF. In DNA, the CDR3 is TGTGCCAGCAAGGAGGGTTTGGGCTACACCTTC.

This clonotype was counted at least ten times. The CDR3 sequence: CASSAGTGGYGYTF. The DNA of the CDR3 is TGTGCCAGCAGTGCGGGGACAGGGGGATATGGCTACACCTTC. V and J are TRBV28 and TRBJ1-2, with 11 bases fitting TRBD1. Germline loops: CDR1 MDHEN, CDR2 SYDVKM. The CDR3 has 14 amino acids. Trimming cost V 5 bases and J 5 bases; bases outside gene matches: 4.

This clonotype was found many times. The gene calls are TRBV6-1 and TRBJ2-2; the match to TRBD2 covers 7 bases. V gave up 5 bases and J gave up 0 bases; unmatched junction bases: 6. CDR1 and CDR2 (germline): MNHNS, SASEGT. The CDR3 is made up of 16 amino acids. DNA for the CDR3: TGTGCCAGCAGTCCCCGGGACTACCCGAACACCGGGGAGCTGTTTTTT. Its protein product is CASSPRDYPNTGELFF.

The sample holds many counts of this clonotype. The CDR3 sequence: CAWSGNPTGELFF. CDR3 bases: TGTGCCTGGAGTGGAAACCCCACCGGGGAGCTGTTTTTT. This chain uses TRBV30 with TRBJ2-2; D gene ambiguous. V was shortened by 1 base and J by 4 bases, with 7 bases between the two germline ends. This CDR3 spans 13 amino acids. CDR1 and CDR2 from the germline V gene are GTSNPN and SVGIG (reference sequence).

The sample holds many counts of this clonotype. This chain uses TRBV9 with TRBJ1-2, with a possible D match to TRBD1 (5 bases). CDR3 length equals 15 residues. Germline V gene data show CDR1 as SGDLS and CDR2 as YYNGEE. The ends were cut back, 0 bases at V and 6 bases at J, with 15 bases in the middle. This chain's CDR3 is CASSVAWEGKDGYTF. The CDR3 bases are TGTGCCAGCAGCGTAGCTTGGGAGGGGAAAGATGGCTACACCTTC.

Ten or more counts support this clonotype. V is TRBV6-5 and J is TRBJ1-2; D call uncertain. Germline-derived CDR1 and CDR2 are MNHEY and SVGAGI. With 3 bases removed from V and 5 bases from J, the gap between germline ends came to 13 bases. The CDR3 consists of 14 residues. The CDR3 DNA follows: TGTGCCAGCAGTTATGACCCGGTAGGATATGGCTACACCTTC. It yields the protein CASSYDPVGYGYTF.

In the case of this clonotype: This may arise from a read error, as a much more abundant clone is one base away. The V gene is TRBV7-9, the J gene TRBJ2-7; D is perhaps TRBD1 (5 bases). The CDR3 is made up of 11 amino acids. Per the germline V gene, CDR1 is SEHNR and CDR2 is FQNEAQ (reference sequence). In DNA form, the CDR3 reads TGTTCCAGCAGCCAAGGGGTCGAGCAGTACTTC. This encodes CSSSQGVEQYF.

This clonotype came up many times. This rearrangement joins TRBV28 to TRBJ2-7; 7 bases fit TRBD1. J lost 2 bases, V lost 6 bases, and 7 bases had no gene match. Germline CDR1 MDHEN, CDR2 SYDVKM. The CDR3 spans 14 residues. CDR3 residues: CASRPGQRTYEQYF. The DNA of the CDR3 is TGTGCCAGCAGGCCGGGACAGCGAACCTACGAGCAGTACTTC.